The present T cell receptor beta chain was sequenced within a study of T cell clones after liver transplantation. Study overall: TCRbeta sequencing after a pre-transplant mixed lymphocyte reaction identified graft-donor-reactive clones, later tracked in post-transplant blood.

The protocol was immunoSEQ multiplex PCR, while the TCRdb copy is restricted to in-frame clones and leaves out a portion. The table has around 51,000 clones, about 86% seen once. The study's findings and limits: Donor-reactive sequences fell more than third party-reactive ones, suggesting partial deletion. Post-transplant, graft-donor-reactive CD4 TCRbeta sequences in blood dropped significantly in 5 of 8 subjects.

Sorting of unstimulated PBMCs yielded separate CD3+CD4+ and CD3+CD8+ fractions. This clone appeared a single time. Its antigen is unidentified. Here the sequenced sample was CD8+ T cells from blood, taken 12 months after liver transplant. This sequence originates from a human patient who received a liver transplant. The graft donor may account for some of the T cells.

The CDR3 DNA reads TGCGCCAGCAGCCAGGGGGACAGGGAGAACACTGAAGCTTTCTTT. Residues: CASSQGDRENTEAFF. The chain recombines TRBV4-3 with TRBJ1-1; 9 bases map to TRBD1. V was clipped by 3 bases and J by 1 base; unmatched bases: 3. The CDR3 spans 15 residues. CDR1 and CDR2 (germline): LGHNA, YSLEER.